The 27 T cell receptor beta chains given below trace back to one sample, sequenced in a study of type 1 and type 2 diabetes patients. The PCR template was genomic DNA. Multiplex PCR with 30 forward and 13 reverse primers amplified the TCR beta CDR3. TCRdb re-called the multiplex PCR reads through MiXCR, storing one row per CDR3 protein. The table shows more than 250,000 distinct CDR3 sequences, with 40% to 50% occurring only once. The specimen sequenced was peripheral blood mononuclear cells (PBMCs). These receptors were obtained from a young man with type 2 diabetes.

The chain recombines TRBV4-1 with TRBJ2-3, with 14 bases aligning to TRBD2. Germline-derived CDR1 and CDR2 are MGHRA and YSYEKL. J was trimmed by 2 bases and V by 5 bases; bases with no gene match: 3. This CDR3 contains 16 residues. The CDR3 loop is CASSLTSGRDTDTQYF. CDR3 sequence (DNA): TGCGCCAGCAGCTTGACTAGCGGGAGGGACACAGATACGCAGTATTTT.

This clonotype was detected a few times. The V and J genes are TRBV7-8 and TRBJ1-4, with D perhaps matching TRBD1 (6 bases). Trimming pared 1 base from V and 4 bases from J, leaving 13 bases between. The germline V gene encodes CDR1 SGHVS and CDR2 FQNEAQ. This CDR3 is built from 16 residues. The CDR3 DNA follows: TGTGCCAGCAGCTTAGGCTTTGGACAGAATAATGAAAAACTGTTTTTT. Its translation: CASSLGFGQNNEKLFF.

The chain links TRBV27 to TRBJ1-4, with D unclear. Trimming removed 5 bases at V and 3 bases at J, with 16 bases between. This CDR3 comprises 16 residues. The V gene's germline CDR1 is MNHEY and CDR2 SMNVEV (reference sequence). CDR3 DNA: TGTGCCAGCAGTCCAACACGGCTAGTGGCTAATGAAAAACTGTTTTTT. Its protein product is CASSPTRLVANEKLFF.

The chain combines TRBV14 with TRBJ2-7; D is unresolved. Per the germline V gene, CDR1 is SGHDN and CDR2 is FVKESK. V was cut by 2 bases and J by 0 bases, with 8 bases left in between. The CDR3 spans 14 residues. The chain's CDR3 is CASSQKPGSYEQYF. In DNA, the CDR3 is TGTGCCAGCAGCCAAAAGCCTGGCTCCTACGAGCAGTACTTC.

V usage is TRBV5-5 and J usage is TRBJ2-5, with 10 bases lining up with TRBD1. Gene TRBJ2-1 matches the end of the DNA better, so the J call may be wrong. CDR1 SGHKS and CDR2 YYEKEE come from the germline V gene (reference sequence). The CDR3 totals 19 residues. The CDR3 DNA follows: TGTGCCAGCAGCTTGGTAGGAGGCGGGACAGGGGTCTCTTACAATGAGCAGTTCTTC. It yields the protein CASSLVGGGTGVSYNEQFF.

CDR3 DNA sequence: TGTGCCAGCAGGTCCGGGACAGCCTCCTACGAGCAGTACTTC. It encodes CASRSGTASYEQYF. The chain employs TRBV6-6 and TRBJ2-7; TRBD1 aligns across 7 bases. The germline CDR1 and CDR2 sequences are MNHNY and SVGAGI (reference sequence). J lost 0 bases, V lost 6 bases, and 5 bases had no gene match. The CDR3 covers 14 residues.

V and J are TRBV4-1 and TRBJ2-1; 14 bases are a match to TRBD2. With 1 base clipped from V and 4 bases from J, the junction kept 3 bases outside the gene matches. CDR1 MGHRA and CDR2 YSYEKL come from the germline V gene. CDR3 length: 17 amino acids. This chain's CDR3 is CASSQGTSGRQYNEQFF. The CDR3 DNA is TGCGCCAGCAGCCAAGGGACTAGCGGGAGGCAATACAATGAGCAGTTCTTC.

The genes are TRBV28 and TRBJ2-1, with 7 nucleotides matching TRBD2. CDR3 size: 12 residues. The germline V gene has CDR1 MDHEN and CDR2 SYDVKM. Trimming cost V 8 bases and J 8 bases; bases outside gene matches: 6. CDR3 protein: CASEAGTYEQFF. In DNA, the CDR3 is TGTGCCAGCGAAGCGGGGACCTATGAGCAGTTCTTC.

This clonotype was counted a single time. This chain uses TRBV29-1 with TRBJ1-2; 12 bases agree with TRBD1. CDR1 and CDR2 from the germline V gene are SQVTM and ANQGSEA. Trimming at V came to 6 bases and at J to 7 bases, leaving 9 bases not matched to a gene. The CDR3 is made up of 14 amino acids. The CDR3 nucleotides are TGCAGCGTCCTCCTGGGGACAGGGGGCCGTGGCTACACCTTC. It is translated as CSVLLGTGGRGYTF. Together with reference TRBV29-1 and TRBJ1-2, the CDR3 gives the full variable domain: SAVISQKPSRDICQRGTSLTIQCQVDSQVTMMFWYRQQPGQSLTLIATANQGSEATYESGFVIDKFPISRPNLTFSTLTVSNMSPEDSSIYLCSVLLGTGGRGYTFGSGTRLTVV.

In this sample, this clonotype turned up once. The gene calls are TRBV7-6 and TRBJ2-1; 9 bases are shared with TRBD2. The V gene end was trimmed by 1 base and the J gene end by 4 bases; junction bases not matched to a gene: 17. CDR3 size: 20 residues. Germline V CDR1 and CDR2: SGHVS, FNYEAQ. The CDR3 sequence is CASSLGGASDSGRVYNEQFF. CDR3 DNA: TGTGCCAGCAGCTTAGGGGGGGCCTCCGATAGCGGGAGAGTTTACAATGAGCAGTTCTTC.

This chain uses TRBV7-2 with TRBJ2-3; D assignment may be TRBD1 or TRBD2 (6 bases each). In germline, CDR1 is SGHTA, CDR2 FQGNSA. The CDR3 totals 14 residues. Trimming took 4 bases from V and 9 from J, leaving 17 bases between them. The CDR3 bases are TGTGCCAGCAGCTCGGAGGGGGGAGTTCGGACGCAGTATTTT. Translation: CASSSEGGVRTQYF.

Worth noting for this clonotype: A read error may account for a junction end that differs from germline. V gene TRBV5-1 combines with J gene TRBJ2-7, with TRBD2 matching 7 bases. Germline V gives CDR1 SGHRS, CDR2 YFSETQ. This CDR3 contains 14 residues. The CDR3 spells CASSGLTGGSAQYF. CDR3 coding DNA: TGTGCCAGCAGCGGACTAACCGGGGGGAGTGCTCAGTACTTC.

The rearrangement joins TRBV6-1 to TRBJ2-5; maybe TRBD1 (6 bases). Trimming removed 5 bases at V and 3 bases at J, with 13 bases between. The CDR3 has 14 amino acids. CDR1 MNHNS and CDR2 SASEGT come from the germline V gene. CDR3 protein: CASSTYRAKETQYF. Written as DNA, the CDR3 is TGTGCCAGCAGTACTTACAGGGCGAAAGAGACCCAGTACTTC.

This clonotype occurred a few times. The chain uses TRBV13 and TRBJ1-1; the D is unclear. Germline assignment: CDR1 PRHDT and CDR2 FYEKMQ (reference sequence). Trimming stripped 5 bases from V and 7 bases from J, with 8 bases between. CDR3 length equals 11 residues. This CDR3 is CASSLINEAFF. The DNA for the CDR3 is TGTGCCAGCAGCCTAATAAATGAAGCTTTCTTT.

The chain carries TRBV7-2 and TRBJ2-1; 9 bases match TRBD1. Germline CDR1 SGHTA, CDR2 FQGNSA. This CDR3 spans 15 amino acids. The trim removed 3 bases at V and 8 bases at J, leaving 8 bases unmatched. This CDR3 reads CASSLGSGQGHEQFF. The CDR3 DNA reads TGTGCCAGCAGCTTGGGTTCGGGACAGGGCCATGAGCAGTTCTTC.

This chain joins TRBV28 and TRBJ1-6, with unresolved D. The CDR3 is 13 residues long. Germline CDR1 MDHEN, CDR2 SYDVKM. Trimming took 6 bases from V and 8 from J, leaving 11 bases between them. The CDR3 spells CASRSVFDSPLHF. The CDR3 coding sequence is TGTGCCAGCAGGTCTGTTTTCGATTCACCCCTCCACTTT. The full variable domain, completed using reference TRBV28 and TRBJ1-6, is DVKVTQSSRYLVKRTGEKVFLECVQDMDHENMFWYRQDPGLGLRLIYFSYDVKMKEKGDIPEGYSVSREKKERFSLILESASTNQTSMYLCASRSVFDSPLHFGNGTRLTVT.

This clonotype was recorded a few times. This CDR3 reads CSARRGTDTQYF. CDR3 in DNA: TGCAGTGCTCGGCGGGGCACAGATACGCAGTATTTT. J is TRBJ2-3 and V is TRBV20-1; TRBD2 might be the D (5 bases). The CDR3 consists of 12 residues. CDR1 DFQATT and CDR2 SNEGSKA come from the germline V gene (reference sequence). The ends were cut back, 5 bases at V and 1 base at J, with 7 bases in the middle.

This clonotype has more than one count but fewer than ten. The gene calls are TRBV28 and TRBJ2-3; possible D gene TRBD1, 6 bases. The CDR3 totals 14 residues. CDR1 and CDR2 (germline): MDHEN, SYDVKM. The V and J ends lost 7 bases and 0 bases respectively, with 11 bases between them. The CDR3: CASTPDSSTDTQYF. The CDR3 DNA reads TGTGCCAGCACTCCGGACAGTAGCACAGATACGCAGTATTTT.

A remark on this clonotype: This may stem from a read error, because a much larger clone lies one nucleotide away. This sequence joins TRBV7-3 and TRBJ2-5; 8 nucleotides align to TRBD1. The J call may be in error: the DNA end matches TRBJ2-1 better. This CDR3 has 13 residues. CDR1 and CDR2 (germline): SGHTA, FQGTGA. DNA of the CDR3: TGTGCCAGCAGCCCTGACAGGGGTTGTGAGCAGTTCTTC. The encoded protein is CASSPDRGCEQFF.

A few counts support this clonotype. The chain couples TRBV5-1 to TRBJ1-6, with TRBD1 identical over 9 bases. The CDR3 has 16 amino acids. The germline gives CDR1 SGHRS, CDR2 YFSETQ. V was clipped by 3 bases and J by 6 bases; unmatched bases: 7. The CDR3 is CASSSTGGVGNSPLHF. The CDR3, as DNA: TGCGCCAGCAGCTCCACAGGGGGCGTAGGTAATTCACCCCTCCACTTT. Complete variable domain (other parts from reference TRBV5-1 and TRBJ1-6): KAGVTQTPRYLIKTRGQQVTLSCSPISGHRSVSWYQQTPGQGLQFLFEYFSETQRNKGNFPGRFSGRQFSNSRSEMNVSTLELGDSALYLCASSSTGGVGNSPLHFGNGTRLTVT.

The DNA for the CDR3 is TGTGCCAGCAGTTTACTCACCGGGGAGCTGTTTTTT. This gives the protein CASSLLTGELFF. The rearrangement uses TRBV27 and TRBJ2-2; D ambiguous. This CDR3 contains 12 residues. Deletions cut 2 bases from V and 4 bases from J, with 2 bases between. Per the germline V gene, CDR1 is MNHEY and CDR2 is SMNVEV (reference sequence).

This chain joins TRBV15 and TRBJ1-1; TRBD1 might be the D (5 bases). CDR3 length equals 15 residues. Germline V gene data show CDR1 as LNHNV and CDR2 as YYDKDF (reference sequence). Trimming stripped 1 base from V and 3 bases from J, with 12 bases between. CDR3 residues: CATSRVRGVDTEAFF. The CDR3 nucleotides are TGTGCCACCAGCAGAGTAAGGGGCGTAGACACTGAAGCTTTCTTT.

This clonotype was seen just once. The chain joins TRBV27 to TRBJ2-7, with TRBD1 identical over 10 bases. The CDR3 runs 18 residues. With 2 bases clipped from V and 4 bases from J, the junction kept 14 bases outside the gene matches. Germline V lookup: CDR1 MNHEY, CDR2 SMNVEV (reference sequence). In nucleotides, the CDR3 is TGTGCCAGCAGTTTAACGTGGTTACCGGGACAGGGGCTTTACGAGCAGTACTTC. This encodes CASSLTWLPGQGLYEQYF.

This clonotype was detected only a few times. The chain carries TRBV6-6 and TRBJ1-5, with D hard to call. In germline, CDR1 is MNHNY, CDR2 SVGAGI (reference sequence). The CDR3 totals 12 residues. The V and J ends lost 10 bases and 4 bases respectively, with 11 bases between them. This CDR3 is CATHSENQPQHF. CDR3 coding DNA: TGTGCCACGCACAGCGAAAATCAGCCCCAGCATTTT.

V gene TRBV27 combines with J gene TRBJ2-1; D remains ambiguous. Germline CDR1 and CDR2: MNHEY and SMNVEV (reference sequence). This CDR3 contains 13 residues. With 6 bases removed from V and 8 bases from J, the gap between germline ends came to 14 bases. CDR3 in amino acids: CASRRPPSDEQFF. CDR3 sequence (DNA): TGTGCCAGCAGAAGGCCGCCAAGTGATGAGCAGTTCTTC.

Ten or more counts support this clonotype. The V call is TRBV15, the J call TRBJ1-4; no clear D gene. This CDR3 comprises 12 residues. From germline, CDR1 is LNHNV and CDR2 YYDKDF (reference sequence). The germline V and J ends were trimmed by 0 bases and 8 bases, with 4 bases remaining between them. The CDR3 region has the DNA TGTGCCACCAGCAGAGAAGGGGAAAAACTGTTTTTT. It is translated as CATSREGEKLFF. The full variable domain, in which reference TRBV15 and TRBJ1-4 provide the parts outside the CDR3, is DAMVIQNPRYQVTQFGKPVTLSCSQTLNHNVMYWYQQKSSQAPKLLFHYYDKDFNNEADTPDNFQSRRPNTSFCFLDIRSPGLGDTAMYLCATSREGEKLFFGSGTQLSVL.

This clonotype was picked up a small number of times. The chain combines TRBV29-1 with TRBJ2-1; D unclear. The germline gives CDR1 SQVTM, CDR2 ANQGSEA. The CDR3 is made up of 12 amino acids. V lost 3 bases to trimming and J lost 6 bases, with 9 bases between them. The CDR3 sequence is CSVERDTNEQFF. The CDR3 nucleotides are TGCAGCGTTGAGAGAGACACCAATGAGCAGTTCTTC.